This T cell receptor (beta chain) came from a study of regulatory T cells in long-lasting Graves disease. Specified time point: persistent/refractory GD, antithyroid drugs over 5 years with positive TRAb. From PBMCs, RNA was extracted and then used to make the TCR library. Arm-PCR of CDR3 regions and iRepertoire HTBI primers were the basis on which TCR beta libraries were built. From the multiplex PCR reads, TCRdb called clonotypes with MiXCR, one entry per CDR3 protein. The profile shows roughly 300,000 distinct CDR3 sequences, about 20% of them singletons. This clonotype was sampled from a female donor with Graves disease. This material consisted of peripheral blood mononuclear cells (PBMCs), taken when the disease was refractory, from a patient treated with antithyroid drugs.

The CDR3 sequence: CASSLDRGRLGNQPQHF. The CDR3 region has the DNA TGTGCCAGTAGTCTGGACAGGGGGCGACTTGGCAATCAGCCCCAGCATTTT. The rearrangement links TRBV19 to TRBJ1-5, with 11 positions matching TRBD1. The germline CDR1 and CDR2 sequences are LNHDA and SQIVND (reference sequence). Losses at the gene ends were 5 bases for V and 2 bases for J; bases not matched to a gene: 8. This CDR3 has 17 amino acids.